This T cell receptor (beta chain) stems from a study of T cells in Graves' hyperthyroidism and ophthalmopathy. Amplified regions were TCR beta CDR3 sequences from RNA transcripts. First-round RT-PCR with HTBI primers amplified the TCR CDR3 region. MiXCR, applied by TCRdb to the multiplex PCR reads, yields one record per CDR3 protein. In the table there are more than 350,000 distinct CDR3 sequences, approximately 16% of which are singletons. The germline CDR1 and CDR2 sequences are LNHDA and SQIVND (reference sequence). The CDR3 has 13 residues. Trimming removed 5 bases from V and 8 bases from J, with 12 bases in between. This clonotype has at least ten counts.

The V call is TRBV19, the J call TRBJ2-2, with D possibly matching TRBD1 (6 bases). What was sequenced was blood. The sequence was collected from a woman aged 55-75 years with Graves' ophthalmopathy. The CDR3 DNA follows: TGTGCCAGTAGTTACAGGGTTTCAGGGGAGCTGTTTTTT. Its protein product is CASSYRVSGELFF.